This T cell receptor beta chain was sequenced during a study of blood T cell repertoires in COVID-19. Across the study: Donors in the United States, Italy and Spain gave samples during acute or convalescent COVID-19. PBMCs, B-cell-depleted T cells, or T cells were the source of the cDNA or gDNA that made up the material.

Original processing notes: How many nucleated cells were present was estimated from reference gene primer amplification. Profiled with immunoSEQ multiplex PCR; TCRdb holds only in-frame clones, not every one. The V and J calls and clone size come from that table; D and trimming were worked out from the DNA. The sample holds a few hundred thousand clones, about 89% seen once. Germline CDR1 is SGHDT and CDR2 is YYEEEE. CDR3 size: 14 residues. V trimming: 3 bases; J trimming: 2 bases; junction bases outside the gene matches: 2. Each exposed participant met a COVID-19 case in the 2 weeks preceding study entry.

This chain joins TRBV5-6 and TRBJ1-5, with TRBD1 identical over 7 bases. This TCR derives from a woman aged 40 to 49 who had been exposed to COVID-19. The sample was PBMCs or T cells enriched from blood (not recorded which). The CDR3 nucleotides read TGTGCCAGCAGCTCAGGGACAGGCAATCAGCCCCAGCATTTT. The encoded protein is CASSSGTGNQPQHF.